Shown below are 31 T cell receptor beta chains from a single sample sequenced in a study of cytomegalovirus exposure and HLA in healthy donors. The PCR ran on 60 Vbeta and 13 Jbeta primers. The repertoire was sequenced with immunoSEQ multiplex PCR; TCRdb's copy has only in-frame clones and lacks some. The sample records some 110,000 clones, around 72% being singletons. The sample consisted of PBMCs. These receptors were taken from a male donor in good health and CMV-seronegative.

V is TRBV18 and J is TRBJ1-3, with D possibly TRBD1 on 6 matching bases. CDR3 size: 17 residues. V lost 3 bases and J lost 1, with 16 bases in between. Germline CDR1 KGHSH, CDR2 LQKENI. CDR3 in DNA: TGTGCCAGCTCACCTCGCGGGGGCCTCGGGTCTGGAAACACCATATATTTT. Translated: CASSPRGGLGSGNTIYF. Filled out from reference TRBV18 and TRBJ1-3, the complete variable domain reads NAGVMQNPRHLVRRRGQEARLRCSPMKGHSHVYWYRQLPEEGLKFMVYLQKENIIDESGMPKERFSAEFPKEGPSILRIQQVVRGDSAAYFCASSPRGGLGSGNTIYFGEGSWLTVV.

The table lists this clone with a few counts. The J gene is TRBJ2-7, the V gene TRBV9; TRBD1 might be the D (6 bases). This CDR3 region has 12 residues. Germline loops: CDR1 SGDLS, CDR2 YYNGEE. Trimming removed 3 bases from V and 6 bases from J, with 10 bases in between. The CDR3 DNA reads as TGTGCCAGCAGCGCCACAGGGTCCGAGCAGTACTTC. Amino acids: CASSATGSEQYF.

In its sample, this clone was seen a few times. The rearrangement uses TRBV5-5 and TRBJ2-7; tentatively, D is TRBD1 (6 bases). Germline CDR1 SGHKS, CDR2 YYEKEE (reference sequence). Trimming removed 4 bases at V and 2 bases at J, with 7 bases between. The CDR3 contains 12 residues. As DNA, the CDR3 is TGTGCCAGCAGCCGGGACACCTACGAGCAGTACTTC. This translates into CASSRDTYEQYF.

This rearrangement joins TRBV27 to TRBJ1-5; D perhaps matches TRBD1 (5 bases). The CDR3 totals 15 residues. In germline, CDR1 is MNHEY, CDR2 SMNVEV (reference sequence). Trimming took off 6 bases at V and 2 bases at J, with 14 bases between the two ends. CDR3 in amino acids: CASRPGGNGNQPQHF. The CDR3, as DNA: TGTGCCAGCAGACCCGGGGGAAACGGCAATCAGCCCCAGCATTTT.

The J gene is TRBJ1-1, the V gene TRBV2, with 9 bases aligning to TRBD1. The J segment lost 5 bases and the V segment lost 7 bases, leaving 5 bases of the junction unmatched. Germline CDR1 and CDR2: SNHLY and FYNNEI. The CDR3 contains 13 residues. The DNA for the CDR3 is TGTGCCAGCACCCGACAGGGGGGTACTGAAGCTTTCTTT. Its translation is CASTRQGGTEAFF.

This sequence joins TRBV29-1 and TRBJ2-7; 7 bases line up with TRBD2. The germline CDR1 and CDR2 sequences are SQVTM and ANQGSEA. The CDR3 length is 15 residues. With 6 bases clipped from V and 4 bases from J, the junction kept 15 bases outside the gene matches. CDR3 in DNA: TGCAGCGTAGGGGCTATGGGAAGCGGGGCTTACGAGCAGTACTTC. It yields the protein CSVGAMGSGAYEQYF.

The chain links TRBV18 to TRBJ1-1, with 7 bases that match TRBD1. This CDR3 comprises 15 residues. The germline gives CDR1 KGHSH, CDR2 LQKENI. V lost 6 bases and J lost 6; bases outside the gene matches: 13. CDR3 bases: TGTGCCAGCTCCCGCGGACAGGTGGGGACCTCTGAAGCTTTCTTT. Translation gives CASSRGQVGTSEAFF. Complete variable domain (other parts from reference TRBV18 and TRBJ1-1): NAGVMQNPRHLVRRRGQEARLRCSPMKGHSHVYWYRQLPEEGLKFMVYLQKENIIDESGMPKERFSAEFPKEGPSILRIQQVVRGDSAAYFCASSRGQVGTSEAFFGQGTRLTVV.

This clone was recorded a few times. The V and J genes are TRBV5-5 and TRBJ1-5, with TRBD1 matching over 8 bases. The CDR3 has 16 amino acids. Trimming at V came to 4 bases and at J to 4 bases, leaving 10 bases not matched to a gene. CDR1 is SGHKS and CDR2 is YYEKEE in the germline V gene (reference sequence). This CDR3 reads CASSLPGTGQNQPQHF. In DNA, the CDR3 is TGTGCCAGCAGCCTGCCCGGGACAGGACAAAATCAGCCCCAGCATTTT.

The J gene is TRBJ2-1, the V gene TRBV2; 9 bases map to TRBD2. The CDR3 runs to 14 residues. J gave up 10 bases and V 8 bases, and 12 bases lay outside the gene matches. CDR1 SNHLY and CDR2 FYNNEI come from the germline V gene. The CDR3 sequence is CASLAESGGREQFF. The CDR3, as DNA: TGTGCCAGCTTGGCCGAAAGCGGGGGGCGGGAGCAGTTCTTC.

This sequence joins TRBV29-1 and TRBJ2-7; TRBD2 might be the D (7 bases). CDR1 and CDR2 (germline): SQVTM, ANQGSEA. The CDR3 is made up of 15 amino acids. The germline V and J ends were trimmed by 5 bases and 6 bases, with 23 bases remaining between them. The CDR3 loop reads CSVFNGRAGASEQYF. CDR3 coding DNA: TGCAGCGTTTTCAACGGACGCGCGGGGGCCTCCGAGCAGTACTTC.

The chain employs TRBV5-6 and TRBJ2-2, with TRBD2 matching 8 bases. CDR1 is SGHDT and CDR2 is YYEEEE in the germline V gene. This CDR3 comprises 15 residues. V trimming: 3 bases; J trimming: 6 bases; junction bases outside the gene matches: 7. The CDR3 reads CASSSPGLGSGELFF. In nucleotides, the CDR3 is TGTGCCAGCAGCTCGCCGGGACTAGGATCCGGGGAGCTGTTTTTT.

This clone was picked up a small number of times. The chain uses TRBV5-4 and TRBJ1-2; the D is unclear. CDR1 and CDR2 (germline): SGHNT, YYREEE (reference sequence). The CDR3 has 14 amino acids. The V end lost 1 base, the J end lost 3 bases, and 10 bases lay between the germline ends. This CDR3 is CASSLKLGDYGYTF. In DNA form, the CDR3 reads TGTGCCAGCAGCTTGAAGCTCGGGGACTATGGCTACACCTTC.

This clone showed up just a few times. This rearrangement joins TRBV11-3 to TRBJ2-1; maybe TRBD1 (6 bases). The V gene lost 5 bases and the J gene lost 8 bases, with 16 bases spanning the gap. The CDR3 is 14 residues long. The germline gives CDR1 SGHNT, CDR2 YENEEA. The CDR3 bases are TGTGCCAGCAGCACTCAGACAGGTTTCGATGAGCAGTTCTTC. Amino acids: CASSTQTGFDEQFF.

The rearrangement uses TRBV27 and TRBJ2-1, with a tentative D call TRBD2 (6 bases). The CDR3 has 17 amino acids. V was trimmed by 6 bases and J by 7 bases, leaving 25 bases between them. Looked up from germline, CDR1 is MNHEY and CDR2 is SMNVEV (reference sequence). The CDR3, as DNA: TGTGCCAGCAGCCCCCTGCTCCTAGGAGGGCCGCGTAATGAGCAGTTCTTC. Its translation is CASSPLLLGGPRNEQFF.

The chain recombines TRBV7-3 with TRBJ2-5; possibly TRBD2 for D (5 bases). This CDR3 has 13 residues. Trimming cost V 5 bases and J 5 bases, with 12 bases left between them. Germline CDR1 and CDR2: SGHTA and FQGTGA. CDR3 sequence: CASSQDWEETQYF. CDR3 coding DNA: TGTGCCAGCAGCCAAGACTGGGAGGAGACCCAGTACTTC.

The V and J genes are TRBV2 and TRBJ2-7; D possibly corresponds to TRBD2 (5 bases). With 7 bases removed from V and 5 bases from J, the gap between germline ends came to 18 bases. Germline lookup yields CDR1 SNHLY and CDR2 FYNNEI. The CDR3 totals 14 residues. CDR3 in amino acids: CASTGFSTSNEQYF. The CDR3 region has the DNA TGTGCCAGCACGGGATTCTCGACCTCTAACGAGCAGTACTTC.

The CDR3 DNA is TGCGCCAGCAGCTTCCCCGGGACAGGTCACTTCAATGAGCAGTTCTTC. Translation: CASSFPGTGHFNEQFF. The rearrangement links TRBV4-1 to TRBJ2-1, with 8 nucleotides matching TRBD1. The CDR3 runs 16 residues. Trimming cost V 5 bases and J 6 bases; bases outside gene matches: 12. Per germline, CDR1 MGHRA and CDR2 YSYEKL.

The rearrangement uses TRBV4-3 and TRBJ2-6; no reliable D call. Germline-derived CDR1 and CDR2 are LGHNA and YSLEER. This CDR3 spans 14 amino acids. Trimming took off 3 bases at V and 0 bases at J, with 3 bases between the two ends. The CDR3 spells CASSHRSGANVLTF. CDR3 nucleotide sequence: TGCGCCAGCAGCCATCGCTCTGGGGCCAACGTCCTGACTTTC.

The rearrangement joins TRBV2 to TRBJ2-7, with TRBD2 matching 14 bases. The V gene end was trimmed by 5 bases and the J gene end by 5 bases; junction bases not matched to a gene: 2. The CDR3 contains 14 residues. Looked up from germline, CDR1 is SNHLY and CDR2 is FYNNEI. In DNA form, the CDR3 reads TGTGCCAGCAGTAGACTAGCGGGAGGGCACGAGCAGTACTTC. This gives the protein CASSRLAGGHEQYF.

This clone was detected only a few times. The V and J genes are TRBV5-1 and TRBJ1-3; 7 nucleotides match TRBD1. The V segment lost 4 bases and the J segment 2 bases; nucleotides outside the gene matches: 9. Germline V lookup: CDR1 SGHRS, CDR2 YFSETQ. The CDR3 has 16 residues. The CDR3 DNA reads TGCGCCAGCAGCGTTCCCTCTCAGGGGGCTGGAAACACCATATATTTT. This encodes CASSVPSQGAGNTIYF.

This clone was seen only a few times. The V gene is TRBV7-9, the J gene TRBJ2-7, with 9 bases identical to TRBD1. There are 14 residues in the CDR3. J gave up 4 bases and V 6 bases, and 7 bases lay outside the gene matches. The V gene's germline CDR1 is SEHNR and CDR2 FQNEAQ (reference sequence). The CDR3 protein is CASSPTTGGYEQYF. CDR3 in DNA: TGTGCCAGCAGTCCGACGACAGGGGGATACGAGCAGTACTTC. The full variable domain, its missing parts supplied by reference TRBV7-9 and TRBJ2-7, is DTGVSQNPRHKITKRGQNVTFRCDPISEHNRLYWYRQTLGQGPEFLTYFQNEAQLEKSRLLSDRFSAERPKGSFSTLEIQRTEQGDSAMYLCASSPTTGGYEQYFGPGTRLTVT.

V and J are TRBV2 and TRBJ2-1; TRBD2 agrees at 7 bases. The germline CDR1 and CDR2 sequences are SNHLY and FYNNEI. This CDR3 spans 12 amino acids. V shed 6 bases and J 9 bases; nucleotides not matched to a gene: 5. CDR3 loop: CASRGEGIEQFF. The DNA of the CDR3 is TGTGCCAGCAGGGGGGAGGGGATTGAGCAGTTCTTC.

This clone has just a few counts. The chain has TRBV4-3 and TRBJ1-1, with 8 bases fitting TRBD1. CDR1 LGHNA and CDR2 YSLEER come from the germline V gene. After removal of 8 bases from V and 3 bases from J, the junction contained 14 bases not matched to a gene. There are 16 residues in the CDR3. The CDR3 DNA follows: TGCGCCAGCGGGATCCGGATTGGACAGGGACACACTGAAGCTTTCTTT. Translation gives CASGIRIGQGHTEAFF.

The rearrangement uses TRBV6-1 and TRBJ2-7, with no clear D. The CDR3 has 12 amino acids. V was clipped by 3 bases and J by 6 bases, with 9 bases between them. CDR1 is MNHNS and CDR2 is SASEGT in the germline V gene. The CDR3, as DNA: TGTGCCAGCAGTGATCTAGGCGGCGAGCAGTACTTC. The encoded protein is CASSDLGGEQYF.

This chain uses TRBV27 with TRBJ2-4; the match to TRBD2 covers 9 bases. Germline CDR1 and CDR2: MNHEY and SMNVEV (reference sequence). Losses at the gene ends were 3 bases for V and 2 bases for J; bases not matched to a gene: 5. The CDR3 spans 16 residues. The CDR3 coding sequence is TGTGCCAGCAGTTTCTCCCTAGCGGGAACCAAAAACATTCAGTACTTC. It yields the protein CASSFSLAGTKNIQYF.

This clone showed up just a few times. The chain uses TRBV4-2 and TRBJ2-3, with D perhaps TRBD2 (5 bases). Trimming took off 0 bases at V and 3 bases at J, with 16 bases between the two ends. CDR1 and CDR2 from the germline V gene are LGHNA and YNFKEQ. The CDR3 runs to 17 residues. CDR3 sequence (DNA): TGTGCCAGCAGCCAAGATCTTGGTAGCGTAAGAACAGATACGCAGTATTTT. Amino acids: CASSQDLGSVRTDTQYF.

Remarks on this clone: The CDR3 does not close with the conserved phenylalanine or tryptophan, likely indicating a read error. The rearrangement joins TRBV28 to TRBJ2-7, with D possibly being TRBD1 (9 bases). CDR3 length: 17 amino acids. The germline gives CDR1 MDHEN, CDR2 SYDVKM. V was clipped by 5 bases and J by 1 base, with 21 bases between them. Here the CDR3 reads CASSPGQGKRGSYEQYL. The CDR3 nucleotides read TGTGCCAGCAGTCCGGGACAGGGTAAGCGGGGGTCCTACGAGCAGTACCTC.

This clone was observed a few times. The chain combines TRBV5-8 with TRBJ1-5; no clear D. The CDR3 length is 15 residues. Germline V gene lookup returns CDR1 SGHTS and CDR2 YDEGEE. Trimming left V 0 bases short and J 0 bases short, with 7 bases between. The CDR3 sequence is CASSLARYSNQPQHF. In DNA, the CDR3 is TGTGCCAGCAGCTTGGCGCGATATAGCAATCAGCCCCAGCATTTT.

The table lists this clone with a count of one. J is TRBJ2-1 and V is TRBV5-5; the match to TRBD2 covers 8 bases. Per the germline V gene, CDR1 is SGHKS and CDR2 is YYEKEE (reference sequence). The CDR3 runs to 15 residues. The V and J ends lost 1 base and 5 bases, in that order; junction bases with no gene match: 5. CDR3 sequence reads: CASSLTGGSDNEQFF. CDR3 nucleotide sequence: TGTGCCAGCAGCTTGACGGGAGGGAGCGACAATGAGCAGTTCTTC.

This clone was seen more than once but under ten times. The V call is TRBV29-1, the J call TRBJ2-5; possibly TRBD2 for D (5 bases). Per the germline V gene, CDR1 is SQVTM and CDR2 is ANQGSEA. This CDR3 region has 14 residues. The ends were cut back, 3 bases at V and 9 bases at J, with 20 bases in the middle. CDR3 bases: TGCAGCGTTGAGGTACGGGGTTCTGACCGGGCCCAGTACTTC. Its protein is CSVEVRGSDRAQYF.

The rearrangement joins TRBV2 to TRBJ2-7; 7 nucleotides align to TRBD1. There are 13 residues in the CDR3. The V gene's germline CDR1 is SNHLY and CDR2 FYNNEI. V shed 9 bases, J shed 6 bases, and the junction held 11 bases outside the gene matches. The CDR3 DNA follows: TGTGCCAGTACCGGGACAGCCCTTGGCGAGCAGTACTTC. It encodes CASTGTALGEQYF.